These 10 T cell receptor beta chains were sequenced from one sample in a study of PD-L1 blockade in urothelial cancer. Measured with immunoSEQ multiplex PCR; TCRdb has only the in-frame clones, and not every one. Among 90,000 to 120,000 clones listed, around 93% were seen once. The sample here was PBMCs, taken around atezolizumab (anti-PD-L1) treatment. Every receptor here comes from a woman at least 80 years old with urothelial cancer.

This chain joins TRBV2 and TRBJ1-1; D might be TRBD1 (5 bases). The CDR3 totals 14 residues. CDR1 is SNHLY and CDR2 is FYNNEI in the germline V gene. V was trimmed by 5 bases and J by 11 bases, leaving 21 bases between them. CDR3 DNA: TGTGCCAGCAGTTGGACCGGGGAGGGGATGGGGGCTTTCTTT. It encodes CASSWTGEGMGAFF.

This clone appeared once. J is TRBJ1-2 and V is TRBV30, with D possibly TRBD1 on 6 matching bases. The V gene's germline CDR1 is GTSNPN and CDR2 SVGIG (reference sequence). Trimming removed 5 bases at V and 2 bases at J, with 21 bases between. CDR3 length: 16 residues. The CDR3 loop is CAWAAHPGTPNYGYTF. The CDR3 DNA sequence: TGTGCCTGGGCTGCCCACCCGGGGACACCAAACTATGGCTACACCTTC.

This sequence joins TRBV28 and TRBJ2-7, with 7 bases that match TRBD2. The CDR3 is 15 amino acids. The germline CDR1 and CDR2 sequences are MDHEN and SYDVKM. Germline trimming cut 6 bases from V and 6 bases from J; bases unmatched to any gene: 14. CDR3: CASRDFGGGKFEQYF. The CDR3 nucleotides are TGTGCCAGCAGAGACTTTGGGGGGGGGAAGTTCGAGCAGTACTTC.

The J gene is TRBJ1-2, the V gene TRBV28; 7 positions agree with TRBD1. Germline assignment: CDR1 MDHEN and CDR2 SYDVKM. This CDR3 contains 14 residues. The V segment lost 4 bases and the J segment 3 bases; nucleotides outside the gene matches: 5. This CDR3 is CASSYRGRYYGYTF. As DNA, the CDR3 is TGTGCCAGCAGTTATAGGGGGCGATACTATGGCTACACCTTC.

The rearrangement joins TRBV28 to TRBJ2-5; D might be TRBD2 (6 bases). CDR1 is MDHEN and CDR2 is SYDVKM in the germline V gene. V dropped 3 bases and J dropped 9 bases, with 17 bases sitting between them. This CDR3 has 14 residues. CDR3 region: CASSLPGGPEAQYF. CDR3 DNA: TGTGCCAGCAGTTTGCCCGGGGGTCCGGAGGCCCAGTACTTC.

This chain joins TRBV5-1 and TRBJ2-2, with 7 bases lining up with TRBD2. After removal of 0 bases from V and 4 bases from J, the junction contained 3 bases not matched to a gene. Germline CDR1 is SGHRS and CDR2 is YFSETQ. The CDR3 is 15 residues long. CDR3 sequence: CASSLAGRGTGELFF. For the CDR3, the DNA is TGCGCCAGCAGCTTGGCGGGGAGGGGCACCGGGGAGCTGTTTTTT.

V is TRBV2 and J is TRBJ2-1; 9 nucleotides match TRBD2. Germline V gene lookup returns CDR1 SNHLY and CDR2 FYNNEI. This CDR3 contains 15 residues. The junction had 0 bases not matched to a gene; V was cut back by 1 base and J by 2 bases. The CDR3 spells CASSEVAGAYNEQFF. Written as DNA, the CDR3 is TGTGCCAGCAGTGAAGTAGCGGGGGCCTACAATGAGCAGTTCTTC. Based on the CDR3 plus reference TRBV2 and TRBJ2-1, the full variable domain is EPEVTQTPSHQVTQMGQEVILRCVPISNHLYFYWYRQILGQKVEFLVSFYNNEISEKSEIFDDQFSVERPDGSNFTLKIRSTKLEDSAMYFCASSEVAGAYNEQFFGPGTRLTVL.

The chain combines TRBV28 with TRBJ2-2; possible D gene TRBD1, 5 bases. The CDR3 loop spans 15 amino acids. Trimming left V 4 bases short and J 6 bases short, with 15 bases between. The germline V gene has CDR1 MDHEN and CDR2 SYDVKM. CDR3 in DNA: TGTGCCAGCAGTTCCCATACTCCGACAGCCGGGGAGCTGTTTTTT. This encodes CASSSHTPTAGELFF.

The gene calls are TRBV11-1 and TRBJ1-2, with D unresolved. The CDR3 contains 16 residues. V was pared by 5 bases and J by 4 bases, with 20 bases between. The germline gives CDR1 SGHAT, CDR2 FQDESV (reference sequence). The CDR3 sequence is CASSVGEAALSYGYTF. The CDR3 nucleotides read TGTGCCAGCAGCGTTGGTGAAGCGGCTCTATCCTATGGCTACACCTTC. The variable domain in full, completed from reference TRBV11-1 and TRBJ1-2, reads EAEVAQSPRYKITEKSQAVAFWCDPISGHATLYWYRQILGQGPELLVQFQDESVVDDSQLPKDRFSAERLKGVDSTLKIQPAELGDSAMYLCASSVGEAALSYGYTFGSGTRLTVV.

The chain couples TRBV7-3 to TRBJ2-1; 8 bases are shared with TRBD2. Trimming took 10 bases from V and 2 from J; bases not matched to a gene: 16. CDR1 and CDR2 (germline): SGHTA, FQGTGA. This CDR3 has 17 residues. Here the CDR3 reads CANPPRGSGSTYNEQFF. The CDR3, as DNA: TGTGCCAATCCGCCGCGGGGGAGCGGGAGTACCTACAATGAGCAGTTCTTC.